This T cell receptor beta chain derives from a study of blood T cell repertoires in COVID-19 (dated by TCRdb to the early 2020s). As for the study more broadly: Samples from collaborators originated in the United States, Italy and Spain and spanned both the acute and convalescent phases of COVID-19. The material from the prospective study consisted of cDNA or gDNA derived from T cells, B-cell-depleted T cells, or PBMCs. Subjects who had been exposed to COVID-19, were actively infected with it, or had recovered from it provided the deeply sampled blood TCRbeta repertoires that made up the dataset. The repertoires were released in a freely available public database meant as a resource for research on the immune response to SARS-CoV-2. Samples were obtained from the ongoing ImmuneRACE study (first 160 participants) and from 1,254 subjects provided by 6 global collaborators. Sample metadata almost always included a de-identified subject ID, COVID-19 status, age in years and sex. HLA class I and class II types, where available, came from metadata supplied by the sample provider rather than from assay-based typing. General findings and caveats noted by the study authors: Clinical and demographic metadata were provided uncurated, with the amount varying by source and participant.

Each collaborating institution followed its own protocols to collect whole blood in K2EDTA tubes. For TCRbeta analysis, collaborator samples were shipped as frozen whole blood, as isolated PBMCs, or as DNA extracted from either sample type. This clone occurred a few times. The clone's antigen remains unknown. No base quality information exists; no much larger clone differs at one position. TCRbeta CDR3 regions were amplified from genomic DNA by means of the immunoSEQ Assay, a bias-controlled multiplex PCR. Per the authors' processing: Within the assay, amplification of reference gene primers was used to estimate how many nucleated cells each sample contained. To quantify the absolute abundance of each unique TCRbeta CDR3 rearrangement, sequence reads were collapsed and filtered. For each sample, productive Simpson clonality was calculated as the square root of Simpson's diversity index over productive rearrangements. TCRdb took this table from immuneACCESS and kept in-frame rearrangements with V and J called. Such tables lack part of the clones; where checked against another copy, unresolved V genes explain under half of the gap, and the rest is unexplained. Clonal size and the V and J genes are those of that table, whereas D and trimming came from the DNA. The sample profile shows approximately 75,000 clones; about 76% of them were found once. The ten largest clones add up to approximately 29% of the sample.

V lost 4 bases and J lost 11 bases, and the count of bases not matched to a germline gene is 8. The cysteine opens and the phenylalanine closes a CDR3 of 13 amino acids. Only the CDR3 part of the read is kept: 39 bases, read in frame from the first base. The germline V gene provides CDR1 SGHTS and CDR2 YDEGEE. Recombination linked TRBV5-8 to TRBJ1-1, with TRBD1 identical over 10 junction bases. The source material was peripheral blood. The sequence was obtained from a woman aged 80 or over with active or convalescent COVID-19. The CDR3 reads as follows: CASSIGQGVTAFF. Here is the DNA: TGTGCCAGCAGCATAGGACAGGGGGTGACGGCTTTCTTT.